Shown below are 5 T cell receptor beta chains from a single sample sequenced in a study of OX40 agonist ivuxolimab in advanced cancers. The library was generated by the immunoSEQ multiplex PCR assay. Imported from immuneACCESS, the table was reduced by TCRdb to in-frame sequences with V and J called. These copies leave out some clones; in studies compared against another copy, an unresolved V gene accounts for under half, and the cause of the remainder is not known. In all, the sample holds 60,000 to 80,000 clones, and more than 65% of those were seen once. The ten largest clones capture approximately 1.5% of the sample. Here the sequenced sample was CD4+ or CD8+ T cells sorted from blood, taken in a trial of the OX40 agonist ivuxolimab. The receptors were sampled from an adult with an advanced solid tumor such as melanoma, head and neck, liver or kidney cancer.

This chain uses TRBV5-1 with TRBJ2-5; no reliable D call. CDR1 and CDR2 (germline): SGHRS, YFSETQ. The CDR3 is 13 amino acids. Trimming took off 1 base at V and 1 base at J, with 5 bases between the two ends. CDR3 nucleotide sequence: TGCGCCAGCAGCTTGTCTGGCCAAGAGACCCAGTACTTC. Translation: CASSLSGQETQYF. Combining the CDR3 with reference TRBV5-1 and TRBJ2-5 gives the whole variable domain KAGVTQTPRYLIKTRGQQVTLSCSPISGHRSVSWYQQTPGQGLQFLFEYFSETQRNKGNFPGRFSGRQFSNSRSEMNVSTLELGDSALYLCASSLSGQETQYFGPGTRLLVL.

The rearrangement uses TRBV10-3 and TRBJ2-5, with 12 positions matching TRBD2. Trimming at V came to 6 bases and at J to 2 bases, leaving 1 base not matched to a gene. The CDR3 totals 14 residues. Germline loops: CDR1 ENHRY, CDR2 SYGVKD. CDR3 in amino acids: CAIRGTSGQETQYF. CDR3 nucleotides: TGTGCCATCAGGGGGACTAGCGGGCAAGAGACCCAGTACTTC.

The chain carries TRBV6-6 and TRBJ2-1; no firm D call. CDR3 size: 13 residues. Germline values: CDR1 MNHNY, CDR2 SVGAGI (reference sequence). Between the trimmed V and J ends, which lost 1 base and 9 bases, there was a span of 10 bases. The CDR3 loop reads CASSYFLSSEQFF. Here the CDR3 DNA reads TGTGCCAGCAGTTACTTCCTCTCGAGTGAGCAGTTCTTC.

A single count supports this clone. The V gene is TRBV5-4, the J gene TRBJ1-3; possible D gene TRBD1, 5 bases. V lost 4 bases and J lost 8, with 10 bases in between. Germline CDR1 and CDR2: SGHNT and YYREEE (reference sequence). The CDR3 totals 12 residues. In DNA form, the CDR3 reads TGTGCCAGCAGCGGGGCGAGCGACACCATATATTTT. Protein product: CASSGASDTIYF.

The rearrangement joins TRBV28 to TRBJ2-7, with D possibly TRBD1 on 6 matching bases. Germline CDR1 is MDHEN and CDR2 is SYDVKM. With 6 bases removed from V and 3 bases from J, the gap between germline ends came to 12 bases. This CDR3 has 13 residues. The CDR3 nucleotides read TGTGCCAGCAGGGTGGGGGCCGGCTACGAGCAGTACTTC. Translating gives CASRVGAGYEQYF.